This T cell receptor (beta chain) is drawn from a study of T cells in women clearing cervical HPV infection. Study in general: Women with histologically confirmed HPV16-related CIN3 or worse, 2 with invasive cancer, served as cases. Controls gave blood once infection was undetectable; cases at lesion identification. Case blood was drawn a median about 23 weeks after lesion detection. General study points: Repertoire richness, not evenness, was significantly elevated in CIN3+ cases versus controls.

With respect to this clone: The antigen is undetermined. With the read ending 3 residues before the CDR3 end, the germline J gene is used to fill in that end.

Losses at the gene ends were 6 bases for V and 1 base for J; bases not matched to a gene: 4. This CDR3 has 14 amino acids. Libraries were prepared by immunoSEQ multiplex PCR; TCRdb keeps only in-frame clonotypes and omits some of them. The sample totals about 27,000 clones; its top ten clones hold around 10%. The sample was blood buffy coat. The chain is built from TRBV12-3 or TRBV12-4 and TRBJ2-5; the match to TRBD1 covers 8 bases. The receptor was derived from a woman between 18 and 75 years old with a cervical HPV16 infection that either progressed to CIN3+ or cleared (not recorded which). The part of the CDR3 DNA that was read is TGTGCCAGCAGGGGCACAGGGGGCCAAGAGACC. This encodes CASRGTGGQET. The CDR3 as a whole reads CASRGTGGQETQYF.